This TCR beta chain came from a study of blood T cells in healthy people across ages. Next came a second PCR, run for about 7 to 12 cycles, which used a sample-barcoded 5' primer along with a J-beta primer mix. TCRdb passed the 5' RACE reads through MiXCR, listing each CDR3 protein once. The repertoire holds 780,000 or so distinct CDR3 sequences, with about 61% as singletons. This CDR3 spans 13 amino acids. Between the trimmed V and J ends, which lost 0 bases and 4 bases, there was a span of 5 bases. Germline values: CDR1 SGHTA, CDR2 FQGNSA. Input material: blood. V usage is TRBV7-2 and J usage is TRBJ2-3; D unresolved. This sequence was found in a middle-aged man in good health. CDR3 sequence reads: CTSSLADPDTQYF. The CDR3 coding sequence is TGTACCAGCAGCTTAGCCGATCCAGATACGCAGTATTTT.